Below are 21 T cell receptor beta chains sequenced from a single sample in a study of blood T cell repertoires in COVID-19. TCRdb keeps only in-frame clones here, not all; method: immunoSEQ multiplex PCR. The sample records 150,000 to 200,000 clones, around 91% being singletons. Sequencing input: peripheral blood. The receptors originated from a man in his fifties or sixties with acute or convalescent COVID-19.

The chain uses TRBV6-4 and TRBJ1-6; the D gene is possibly TRBD1 (6 bases). This CDR3 is 13 amino acids long. V lost 8 bases and J 7 bases, leaving 12 bases between the germline ends. Germline V lookup: CDR1 MRHNA, CDR2 SNTAGT. In nucleotides, the CDR3 is TGTGCCAGCTCTCCAGGGGAGAATTCACCCCTCCACTTT. It codes for CASSPGENSPLHF.

This rearrangement joins TRBV5-6 to TRBJ2-1; no definite D call. Trimming stripped 0 bases from V and 8 bases from J, with 6 bases between. Germline V gene sequence: CDR1 SGHDT, CDR2 YYEEEE. The CDR3 extends over 12 amino acids. The CDR3 DNA reads TGTGCCAGCAGCTTGGTCCCCTATGAGCAGTTCTTC. Protein sequence: CASSLVPYEQFF.

Only one count was recorded for this clone. The chain recombines TRBV18 with TRBJ1-5, with 8 nucleotides matching TRBD1. Looked up from germline, CDR1 is KGHSH and CDR2 is LQKENI. The CDR3 spans 18 residues. After removal of 1 base from V and 0 bases from J, the junction contained 8 bases not matched to a gene. The CDR3 region is CASSPRVTGENSNQPQHF. The CDR3 coding sequence is TGTGCCAGCTCACCACGAGTGACAGGGGAAAATAGCAATCAGCCCCAGCATTTT.

V is TRBV7-3 and J is TRBJ2-1; maybe TRBD2 (5 bases). The ends were cut back, 2 bases at V and 0 bases at J, with 11 bases in the middle. This CDR3 region has 16 residues. Looked up from germline, CDR1 is SGHTA and CDR2 is FQGTGA. The CDR3, as DNA: TGTGCCAGCAGCTTACTTAGCGCCAGCTCCTACAATGAGCAGTTCTTC. This gives the protein CASSLLSASSYNEQFF.

This chain uses TRBV6-2 or TRBV6-3 with TRBJ2-7, with D perhaps matching TRBD1 (6 bases). The CDR3 consists of 13 residues. Germline V gives CDR1 MNHEY, CDR2 SVGEGT. Trimming cost V 5 bases and J 3 bases, with 11 bases left between them. CDR3 in DNA: TGTGCCAGCAGTCAGGGACAAAGCTACGAGCAGTACGTC. Protein: CASSQGQSYEQYV.

This clone has just one count. The chain links TRBV4-3 to TRBJ2-5, with TRBD1 as a possible D gene (6 bases). Looked up from germline, CDR1 is LGHNA and CDR2 is YSLEER. This CDR3 contains 15 residues. V lost 2 bases and J lost 1, with 11 bases in between. CDR3 DNA sequence: TGCGCCAGCAGCCAACTCTGGACAGCCCAAGAGACCCAGTACTTC. Protein product: CASSQLWTAQETQYF.

J is TRBJ2-1 and V is TRBV11-3, with TRBD2 matching 10 bases. Germline V CDR1 and CDR2: SGHNT, YENEEA. The V segment lost 1 base and the J segment 4 bases; nucleotides outside the gene matches: 16. There are 20 residues in the CDR3. CDR3 nucleotides: TGTGCCAGCAGCTTAGGCCGGCTAGCGGGAGCCTCGAGGGGATACAATGAGCAGTTCTTC. It is translated as CASSLGRLAGASRGYNEQFF.

The chain uses TRBV4-1 and TRBJ1-2; a weak D match, TRBD1 (5 bases). V was shortened by 0 bases and J by 8 bases, with 13 bases between the two germline ends. This CDR3 contains 14 residues. CDR1 and CDR2 from the germline V gene are MGHRA and YSYEKL. For the CDR3, the DNA is TGCGCCAGCAGCCAAGATTGGGGCAGCCAGGGCTACACCTTC. It translates to CASSQDWGSQGYTF.

This sequence joins TRBV6-4 and TRBJ2-4, with D maybe TRBD2 (5 bases). The length of the CDR3 is 16 residues. CDR1 is MRHNA and CDR2 is SNTAGT in the germline V gene. Trimming stripped 0 bases from V and 3 bases from J, with 12 bases between. CDR3 region: CASSDSRGRVKNIQYF. The DNA for the CDR3 is TGTGCCAGCAGTGACTCACGGGGAAGGGTCAAAAACATTCAGTACTTC.

The gene calls are TRBV27 and TRBJ2-6; 7 bases map to TRBD1. Germline CDR1 is MNHEY and CDR2 is SMNVEV (reference sequence). The CDR3 is made up of 17 amino acids. V dropped 8 bases and J dropped 0; count of bases not matched to a gene: 10. This chain's CDR3 is CASRFTGAGSGANVLTF. In DNA form, the CDR3 reads TGTGCCAGCCGCTTCACAGGGGCGGGCTCTGGGGCCAACGTCCTGACTTTC.

The gene calls are TRBV5-4 and TRBJ2-3; D might be TRBD1 (6 bases). Trimming took off 4 bases at V and 4 bases at J, with 10 bases between the two ends. In germline, CDR1 is SGHNT, CDR2 YYREEE (reference sequence). The CDR3 loop spans 13 amino acids. CDR3 sequence (DNA): TGTGCCAGCAGCGTAACAGGGTCAGATACGCAGTATTTT. This translates into CASSVTGSDTQYF.

The V call is TRBV5-4, the J call TRBJ2-1, with 14 bases lining up with TRBD2. The CDR3 is made up of 18 amino acids. Germline V lookup: CDR1 SGHNT, CDR2 YYREEE (reference sequence). The V segment lost 3 bases and the J segment 2 bases; nucleotides outside the gene matches: 7. The CDR3 DNA sequence: TGTGCCAGCAGCTCCGGACTAGCGGGAGGCCGAACCTACAATGAGCAGTTCTTC. This codes for CASSSGLAGGRTYNEQFF.

The genes are TRBV19 and TRBJ1-3; possible D gene TRBD1, 5 bases. Trimming shortened V by 6 bases and J by 0 bases, and 12 bases separated the two germline ends. CDR3 length equals 15 residues. In germline, CDR1 is LNHDA, CDR2 SQIVND (reference sequence). CDR3 in amino acids: CASRGTGGSGNTIYF. CDR3 coding DNA: TGTGCCAGTAGAGGAACCGGGGGCTCTGGAAACACCATATATTTT.

The chain carries TRBV12-5 and TRBJ1-2; D call uncertain. CDR3 length: 10 amino acids. The germline CDR1 and CDR2 sequences are LGHNT and FRNRAP. V shed 5 bases and J shed 7 bases, with 5 bases lying between them. CDR3 loop: CASGHCGYTF. DNA for the CDR3: TGTGCTAGTGGTCACTGTGGCTACACCTTC.

The chain is built from TRBV11-3 and TRBJ2-5, with 8 bases aligning to TRBD2. This CDR3 contains 14 residues. The germline gives CDR1 SGHNT, CDR2 YENEEA. The trim removed 5 bases at V and 5 bases at J, leaving 7 bases unmatched. CDR3 loop: CASSRGGEQETQYF. The CDR3 DNA follows: TGTGCCAGCAGCCGGGGGGGGGAGCAGGAGACCCAGTACTTC.

J is TRBJ2-5 and V is TRBV7-9; TRBD1 matches 10 bases. The ends lost 4 bases at V and 8 bases at J; junction bases unmatched: 7. The CDR3 loop spans 14 amino acids. CDR1 and CDR2 (germline): SEHNR, FQNEAQ (reference sequence). Here the CDR3 DNA reads TGTGCCAGCAGCTCGGACAGGGGGTTTTTTACCCAGTACTTC. Amino acids: CASSSDRGFFTQYF.

This chain links TRBV5-1 with TRBJ2-7; D perhaps matches TRBD1 (6 bases). The CDR3 totals 14 residues. The V end lost 0 bases, the J end lost 2 bases, and 9 bases lay between the germline ends. CDR1 and CDR2 from the germline V gene are SGHRS and YFSETQ. The CDR3 bases are TGCGCCAGCAGCTTGGACAGGGAAACCTACGAGCAGTACTTC. This gives the protein CASSLDRETYEQYF.

The CDR3 DNA reads as TGTGCCAGCAGCTTAGGGACAGGGTTCTACGAGCAGTACTTC. It specifies CASSLGTGFYEQYF. This chain uses TRBV7-9 with TRBJ2-7; 8 nucleotides match TRBD1. Germline V CDR1 and CDR2: SEHNR, FQNEAQ (reference sequence). The CDR3 has 14 residues. Trimming removed 1 base from V and 3 bases from J; junction bases left unmatched: 2.

This clone appeared a few times. V usage is TRBV11-2 and J usage is TRBJ2-7; 7 bases are shared with TRBD1. The CDR3 runs to 13 residues. Germline V CDR1 and CDR2: SGHAT, FQNNGV. With 0 bases clipped from V and 6 bases from J, the junction kept 2 bases outside the gene matches. The CDR3 reads CASSLEAGGEQYF. CDR3 nucleotides: TGTGCCAGCAGCTTAGAAGCAGGGGGCGAGCAGTACTTC.

The chain uses TRBV12-5 and TRBJ1-1, with a tentative D call TRBD1 (6 bases). Germline V gene lookup returns CDR1 LGHNT and CDR2 FRNRAP. The ends were cut back, 1 base at V and 8 bases at J, with 11 bases in the middle. The length of the CDR3 is 13 residues. CDR3 sequence: CASGLGDRFEAFF. The DNA of the CDR3 is TGTGCTAGTGGTTTGGGAGACAGGTTCGAAGCTTTCTTT.

V is TRBV19 and J is TRBJ2-7; no definite D call. Trimming cost V 7 bases and J 0 bases, with 13 bases left between them. CDR3 length equals 14 residues. The germline V gene has CDR1 LNHDA and CDR2 SQIVND (reference sequence). CDR3 protein: CASTLLYGSYEQYF. CDR3 in DNA: TGTGCCAGTACTCTCCTTTACGGCTCCTACGAGCAGTACTTC.